These T cell receptor beta chains were read from a single sample in a study of spatial heterogeneity in lung cancer. TCRdb analysed the 5' RACE reads with MiXCR anew, one entry per CDR3 protein. This sample yields roughly 39,000 distinct CDR3 sequences, of which approximately 6.2% are seen a single time; around 43% belongs to the top ten. The sample in question was PBMCs, obtained at surgery. Receptor source: a female donor with early-stage non-small cell lung cancer. Both conserved end residues are part of each CDR3. The D gene is left open where the match is weak. Size values are once, few and many counts, or a class for expanded clones, and some rows have none.

cdr3_aa: CASSETGSETQYF
cdr3_nt: TGTGCCAGCAGTGAAACGGGCAGTGAGACCCAGTACTTC
d_call: -
v_call: TRBV6-1
clone_size: many
j_call: TRBJ2-5

cdr3_aa: CASAPRSDGETQYF
cdr3_nt: TGTGCTAGTGCTCCTAGATCCGACGGAGAGACCCAGTACTTC
d_call: -
v_call: TRBV12-5
clone_size: many
j_call: TRBJ2-5

cdr3_aa: CASSSLPSNTGELFF
cdr3_nt: TGCGCCAGCAGCTCCTTACCCTCGAACACCGGGGAGCTGTTTTTT
d_call: -
v_call: TRBV4-1
clone_size: many
j_call: TRBJ2-2

cdr3_aa: CASSSELAKNIQYF
cdr3_nt: TGTGCCAGCAGTTCCGAATTAGCCAAAAACATTCAGTACTTC
d_call: -
v_call: TRBV4-2
clone_size: many
j_call: TRBJ2-4

cdr3_aa: CAISESSGLTYEQYF
cdr3_nt: TGTGCCATCAGTGAATCCAGCGGCCTTACCTACGAGCAGTACTTC
d_call: -
v_call: TRBV10-3
clone_size: -
j_call: TRBJ2-7

cdr3_aa: CASSRRTDTQYF
cdr3_nt: TGTGCCAGCAGCCGTCGAACAGATACGCAGTATTTT
d_call: -
v_call: TRBV6-2/TRBV6-3
clone_size: many
j_call: TRBJ2-3

cdr3_aa: CASSVATSGGPLYNEQFF
cdr3_nt: TGTGCCAGCAGCGTAGCTACTAGCGGGGGGCCCCTCTACAATGAGCAGTTCTTC
d_call: TRBD2
v_call: TRBV9
clone_size: many
j_call: TRBJ2-1

cdr3_aa: CASSRMEPQHF
cdr3_nt: TGTGCCAGCAGCCGGATGGAGCCCCAGCATTTT
d_call: -
v_call: TRBV6-1
clone_size: many
j_call: TRBJ1-5

cdr3_aa: CASSASSRRETQYF
cdr3_nt: TGTGCCAGCAGCGCTAGTTCGAGACGAGAGACCCAGTACTTC
d_call: -
v_call: TRBV7-9
clone_size: few
j_call: TRBJ2-5

cdr3_aa: CASSQVLGPRTDTQYF
cdr3_nt: TGCGCCAGCAGCCAAGTCCTCGGGCCCCGGACAGATACGCAGTATTTT
d_call: -
v_call: TRBV4-1
clone_size: -
j_call: TRBJ2-3

cdr3_aa: CASSLQEGSPLHF
cdr3_nt: TGTGCCAGCAGCTTACAGGAGGGCTCACCCCTCCACTTT
d_call: -
v_call: TRBV7-9
clone_size: many
j_call: TRBJ1-6

cdr3_aa: CASSFGAGASNQPQHF
cdr3_nt: TGTGCCAGCAGTTTCGGTGCGGGGGCTAGCAATCAGCCCCAGCATTTT
d_call: -
v_call: TRBV12-3/TRBV12-4
clone_size: many
j_call: TRBJ1-5

cdr3_aa: CASSTGRETQYF
cdr3_nt: TGTGCCAGCTCGACAGGGCGAGAGACCCAGTACTTC
d_call: TRBD1
v_call: TRBV18
clone_size: many
j_call: TRBJ2-5

cdr3_aa: CASSLNLREAFF
cdr3_nt: TGTGCCAGCAGCCTCAACCTTCGGGAAGCTTTCTTT
d_call: -
v_call: TRBV14
clone_size: many
j_call: TRBJ1-1

cdr3_aa: CASSLAGSLKQGANYGYTF
cdr3_nt: TGTGCCAGCAGCTTAGCGGGAAGCCTTAAACAGGGGGCTAACTATGGCTACACCTTC
d_call: TRBD1
v_call: TRBV7-9
clone_size: many
j_call: TRBJ1-2

cdr3_aa: CASSLDRHSTDTQYF
cdr3_nt: TGTGCCAGCAGCTTAGACCGACATAGCACAGATACGCAGTATTTT
d_call: -
v_call: TRBV7-9
clone_size: many
j_call: TRBJ2-3

cdr3_aa: CSARDQGQVKYEQFF
cdr3_nt: TGCAGTGCTAGAGATCAGGGGCAGGTTAAGTATGAGCAGTTCTTC
d_call: -
v_call: TRBV20-1
clone_size: many
j_call: TRBJ2-1

cdr3_aa: CASSSRGGKLNTEAFF
cdr3_nt: TGTGCCAGCAGCTCTCGTGGGGGGAAATTGAACACTGAAGCTTTCTTT
d_call: -
v_call: TRBV7-9
clone_size: many
j_call: TRBJ1-1

cdr3_aa: CASRRDTSTPEQYF
cdr3_nt: TGTGCCAGCAGGCGGGACACCTCCACCCCCGAGCAGTACTTC
d_call: -
v_call: TRBV6-2/TRBV6-3
clone_size: many
j_call: TRBJ2-7

cdr3_aa: CSARVGQPNTEAFF
cdr3_nt: TGCAGTGCTAGAGTTGGACAGCCGAACACTGAAGCTTTCTTT
d_call: -
v_call: TRBV20-1
clone_size: few
j_call: TRBJ1-1

cdr3_aa: CASSLAYRGLHTEAFF
cdr3_nt: TGTGCCAGCAGCTTAGCTTACAGGGGGCTGCACACTGAAGCTTTCTTT
d_call: TRBD1
v_call: TRBV7-2
clone_size: few
j_call: TRBJ1-1

cdr3_aa: CASSRPKGGTGGTGELFF
cdr3_nt: TGCGCCAGCAGCCGCCCCAAGGGAGGAACAGGGGGCACCGGGGAGCTGTTTTTT
d_call: TRBD1
v_call: TRBV4-3
clone_size: many
j_call: TRBJ2-2